This T cell receptor beta chain was documented in a study of blood T cell repertoires in COVID-19. Overall study: Specimens from acute and convalescent COVID-19 originated in the United States, Italy and Spain. The cDNA or gDNA used as material had been derived from T cells, B-cell-depleted T cells, or PBMCs.

Germline V gene lookup returns CDR1 SGHTA and CDR2 FQGNSA. Trimming shortened V by 2 bases and J by 3 bases, and 11 bases separated the two germline ends. This CDR3 is 14 amino acids long. Per the original methods: From reference gene primer amplification, estimates of nucleated cell counts were derived. Profiled with immunoSEQ multiplex PCR; TCRdb holds only in-frame clones, not every one. V and J calls and clone size are as listed in that table; D and trimming were resolved from the DNA. The data contain more than 200,000 clones, approximately 90% of them singletons. The sequencing input was peripheral blood. This TCR was recovered from a man between 65 and 85 years old with acute or convalescent COVID-19. The chain joins TRBV7-2 to TRBJ2-7; the D gene is possibly TRBD1 (6 bases). CDR3 coding DNA: TGTGCCAGCAGCTTATTCAGGGGTGACTACGAGCAGTACTTC. Translation gives CASSLFRGDYEQYF.